This T cell receptor beta chain was sequenced for a study of blood T cell repertoires in COVID-19. Clones were read by immunoSEQ multiplex PCR, and TCRdb kept only the in-frame ones, dropping some. The sample consists of about 250,000 clones, 70% to 90% of them appearing once. V trimming: 5 bases; J trimming: 0 bases; junction bases outside the gene matches: 9. CDR1 is MNHEY and CDR2 is SMNVEV in the germline V gene (reference sequence). The CDR3 loop spans 16 amino acids. V is TRBV27 and J is TRBJ2-7; 8 bases line up with TRBD1. The TCR was taken from a woman between 45 and 60 years old with acute COVID-19. Sequenced input: PBMCs or T cells enriched from blood (not recorded which). The CDR3 bases are TGTGCCAGCAGTCCCGGACAGGGTGACTACTCCTACGAGCAGTACTTC. It specifies CASSPGQGDYSYEQYF.